This T cell receptor (beta chain) is from a study of blood T cell repertoires in COVID-19. In the study overall: Collection of acute and convalescent COVID-19 samples took place in the United States, Italy and Spain. PBMCs, B-cell-depleted T cells, or T cells were the source of the cDNA or gDNA that made up the material.

Authors' analysis steps: The assay estimated nucleated cells by amplifying reference gene primers. Measured with immunoSEQ multiplex PCR; TCRdb has only the in-frame clones, and not every one. That table gives V, J and clone size, and the DNA gave D and trimming. The sample holds approximately 120,000 clones, around 89% seen once. The sample taken for sequencing was peripheral blood. The sequence was collected from a human donor with acute or convalescent COVID-19. The donor label of this sample is uncertain.

CDR3 nucleotides: TGTGCCAGCAGTTTAATATCGGGATATGAGCAGTTCTTC. This sequence encodes CASSLISGYEQFF. V usage is TRBV28 and J usage is TRBJ2-1; possibly TRBD2 for D (5 bases). V lost 2 bases and J 8 bases, leaving 10 bases between the germline ends. The CDR3 is made up of 13 amino acids. The germline V gene encodes CDR1 MDHEN and CDR2 SYDVKM.